This T cell receptor (beta chain) was captured by sequencing in a study of technical replicates of blood from several donors (dated by TCRdb to between 2016 and 2019). The method was the immunoSEQ multiplex PCR assay. TCRdb stores this immuneACCESS table with in-frame sequences only. Part of the clones is absent; in the studies checked, under half of the shortfall reflects unresolved V genes, and no reason is known for the rest. The sample table records 75,000 to 90,000 clones; about 90% of these occur just once. Together, the top ten hold approximately 0.4% of the sample. A remark on this clone: No antigen is known for it. No base quality information exists; no much larger clone differs at one position.

Spanning cysteine to phenylalanine, the CDR3 consists of 13 amino acids. Only the CDR3 DNA stays, 39 bases, in frame from base 1. Reading the germline V gene gives CDR1 MDHEN and CDR2 SYDVKM. Trimming at the junction amounts to 3 bases on V and 1 base on J, and the germline ends lie 7 bases apart. This receptor was taken from a human donor in good health. Sequencing was done on a sample of T cells isolated from PBMCs. The chain links TRBV28 with TRBJ2-7; no D gene can be assigned with confidence. The nucleotide sequence is TGTGCCAGCAGTTTTATCGGTTCCTACGAGCAGTACTTC. This translates into CASSFIGSYEQYF.